The present entry profiles one TCR beta chain with its context. Some clones are missing from TCRdb's copy, which holds only in-frame ones; the method was immunoSEQ multiplex PCR. The sample includes under 300,000 clones, just over 90% of them seen just once. The data derive from a study of blood T cell repertoires in COVID-19. Study overall: Specimens from acute and convalescent COVID-19 originated in the United States, Italy and Spain. Nucleic acid was either cDNA or gDNA, and it came from T cells, B-cell-depleted T cells, or PBMCs.

The study recruited people aged about 18 to 89 years across roughly 25 US areas. Which cohort a participant joined came from the clinical history participants gave. The specimen was PBMCs or T cells enriched from blood (not recorded which). The clonotype originates from a woman aged 35 to 49 with acute COVID-19.

The CDR3 bases are TGTGCCAGTAGAAACAAACGGGGGGCCCGCGGGTCACCCCTCCACTTT. Amino acid sequence: CASRNKRGARGSPLHF. The V call is TRBV19, the J call TRBJ1-6; D might be TRBD1 (6 bases). Looked up from germline, CDR1 is LNHDA and CDR2 is SQIVND (reference sequence). This CDR3 has 16 amino acids. V lost 6 bases to trimming and J lost 10 bases, with 22 bases between them.